The clone carrying this T cell receptor (beta chain) was detected only once. This specimen belongs to a study of blood T cell repertoires in COVID-19. CDR1 is MDHEN and CDR2 is SYDVKM in the germline V gene. The CDR3 is 14 residues long. Trimming removed 3 bases at V and 5 bases at J, with 13 bases between. Generated by immunoSEQ multiplex PCR, the TCRdb table keeps only in-frame clones and is missing some. The sample lists almost 350,000 clones; approximately 89% were seen once. This clonotype was sampled from a woman aged 55-70 years with COVID-19, enrolled during active disease. The chain employs TRBV28 and TRBJ2-5, with D perhaps matching TRBD2 (6 bases). Sequenced input: peripheral blood. The CDR3 DNA reads TGTGCCAGCAGTTTGCTTCGTGGAGGGGAGACCCAGTACTTC. It specifies CASSLLRGGETQYF.